A single TCR beta chain is shown here with its context. Its antigen is not identified. This sample also contains other DNA sequences that code for the same CDR3. This sample is part of a study of PD-1 blockade in classical Hodgkin lymphoma. Whole-study results and caveats: The authors excluded patients who started nivolumab under 1 year after ASCT. Complete responders entered with baseline diversity on par with newly diagnosed patients, the results showed. Before treatment, TCR diversity in newly diagnosed patients was reportedly lower than in healthy donors.

All trial patients relapsed after autologous stem cell transplantation. Best responses included complete response and partial response; otherwise, the best response was progressive disease. Sequencing used immunoSEQ multiplex PCR; TCRdb keeps in-frame clones, though not all of them. Among tens of thousands of clones, 76% were seen once, and the ten largest hold under 20%. The germline V and J ends were trimmed by 2 bases and 5 bases, with 15 bases remaining between them. CDR1 MNHNY and CDR2 SVGAGI come from the germline V gene (reference sequence). The CDR3 is made up of 15 amino acids. Material: peripheral blood mononuclear cells (PBMCs), obtained before the second cycle of nivolumab. The genes are TRBV6-6 and TRBJ2-5; D might be TRBD1 (5 bases). This TCR came from a human donor with classical Hodgkin lymphoma. CDR3 protein: CASSYLTGSGETQYF. In DNA, the CDR3 is TGTGCCAGCAGTTACCTGACTGGCTCAGGGGAGACCCAGTACTTC.